These 23 T cell receptor beta chains share one sample of origin, sequenced in a study of OX40 agonist ivuxolimab in advanced cancers. Some clones are missing from TCRdb's copy, which holds only in-frame ones; the method was immunoSEQ multiplex PCR. The sample lists 20,000 or so clones, 74% seen once, with about 30% in the top ten. Sequencing used CD4+ or CD8+ T cells sorted from blood, obtained in a trial of the OX40 agonist ivuxolimab. Receptor source: an adult with an advanced solid tumor such as melanoma, head and neck, liver or kidney cancer.

The rearrangement joins TRBV15 to TRBJ1-1; D is undetermined. The V end was cut by 1 base, the J end by 1 base, with 7 bases between. This CDR3 is 14 amino acids long. The germline V gene has CDR1 LNHNV and CDR2 YYDKDF (reference sequence). The CDR3 loop is CATSRGNPNTEAFF. In nucleotides, the CDR3 is TGTGCCACCAGCAGAGGTAACCCGAACACTGAAGCTTTCTTT.

This clone was found a few times. The rearrangement uses TRBV2 and TRBJ2-7; D might be TRBD1 (5 bases). The V gene lost 10 bases and the J gene lost 4 bases, with 17 bases spanning the gap. The germline gives CDR1 SNHLY, CDR2 FYNNEI. This CDR3 region has 13 residues. The CDR3 DNA reads TGTGCCACCGCCGACAGTCAACCTTACGAGCAGTACTTC. As protein: CATADSQPYEQYF.

Notes on this clone: A junction end diverges from the germline sequence, so it may reflect a read error. This chain joins TRBV6-4 and TRBJ2-3; 9 bases map to TRBD2. The CDR3 runs 16 residues. Germline CDR1 reads MRHNA; CDR2 reads SNTAGT. CDR3 sequence: CATSRLAGSGIDTQYF. The CDR3 coding sequence is TGTGCCACCAGTCGGCTAGCGGGGTCCGGAATAGATACGCAGTATTTT.

This clone has a handful of counts. The chain couples TRBV13 to TRBJ1-1; the match to TRBD1 covers 10 bases. The V segment lost 5 bases and the J segment 5 bases; nucleotides outside the gene matches: 5. The CDR3 covers 14 residues. CDR1 and CDR2 (germline): PRHDT, FYEKMQ (reference sequence). The CDR3 nucleotides read TGTGCCAGCAGCGGACAGGGGGAGGGAACTGAAGCTTTCTTT. Translation gives CASSGQGEGTEAFF.

The V call is TRBV5-1, the J call TRBJ1-3, with D perhaps TRBD1 (5 bases). V lost 2 bases, J lost 3 bases, and 18 bases lay in between. Germline V CDR1 and CDR2: SGHRS, YFSETQ. This CDR3 is 17 amino acids long. The CDR3 here is CASSFQGALIGGNTIYF. CDR3 DNA sequence: TGCGCCAGCAGCTTTCAGGGTGCGTTGATCGGTGGAAACACCATATATTTT. Full variable domain (remainder filled in from reference TRBV5-1 and TRBJ1-3): KAGVTQTPRYLIKTRGQQVTLSCSPISGHRSVSWYQQTPGQGLQFLFEYFSETQRNKGNFPGRFSGRQFSNSRSEMNVSTLELGDSALYLCASSFQGALIGGNTIYFGEGSWLTVV.

This chain joins TRBV5-4 and TRBJ2-7; D gene ambiguous. The V gene's germline CDR1 is SGHNT and CDR2 YYREEE (reference sequence). V lost 1 base and J 4 bases, leaving 15 bases between the germline ends. This CDR3 is 15 amino acids long. The CDR3 sequence: CASSLYATDSYEQYF. Here the CDR3 DNA reads TGTGCCAGCAGCTTGTATGCTACAGATTCGTACGAGCAGTACTTC. Variable domain in full (rest from reference TRBV5-4 and TRBJ2-7): ETGVTQSPTHLIKTRGQQVTLRCSSQSGHNTVSWYQQALGQGPQFIFQYYREEENGRGNFPPRFSGLQFPNYSSELNVNALELDDSALYLCASSLYATDSYEQYFGPGTRLTVT.

The chain carries TRBV6-5 and TRBJ2-7; D might be TRBD1 (6 bases). Germline V gives CDR1 MNHEY, CDR2 SVGAGI. Trimming stripped 6 bases from V and 4 bases from J, with 16 bases between. The CDR3 is 14 amino acids. The CDR3 DNA sequence: TGTGCCAGCAGAACCACAGGGTATCAATACGAGCAGTACTTC. This gives the protein CASRTTGYQYEQYF.

The DNA for the CDR3 is TGTGCCATCAGTGAGGAACAGGGTGGGTTTGGAAACACCATATATTTT. Translation gives CAISEEQGGFGNTIYF. The chain links TRBV10-3 to TRBJ1-3; D perhaps matches TRBD1 (6 bases). The CDR3 length is 16 residues. V gave up 2 bases and J gave up 3 bases, with 14 bases separating them. CDR1 is ENHRY, CDR2 SYGVKD, per germline.

V and J are TRBV19 and TRBJ2-2; 9 bases match TRBD1. With V trimmed by 0 bases and J by 5 bases, 7 bases remained unmatched. The germline V gene encodes CDR1 LNHDA and CDR2 SQIVND (reference sequence). The CDR3 loop spans 17 amino acids. CDR3 sequence (DNA): TGTGCCAGTAGTATAGAATGGGGACAGGGTTGGACCGGGGAGCTGTTTTTT. This sequence encodes CASSIEWGQGWTGELFF.

This sequence joins TRBV27 and TRBJ2-1; D call uncertain. Between the trimmed V and J ends, which lost 2 bases and 7 bases, there was a span of 6 bases. Germline CDR1 and CDR2: MNHEY and SMNVEV (reference sequence). CDR3 length: 12 residues. CDR3 in DNA: TGTGCCAGCAGTTTAGAAGGGAATGAGCAGTTCTTC. Protein: CASSLEGNEQFF.

This chain uses TRBV7-9 with TRBJ2-1; a possible D gene is TRBD2 (7 bases). Germline CDR1 reads SEHNR; CDR2 reads FQNEAQ (reference sequence). This CDR3 contains 16 residues. V was shortened by 1 base and J by 6 bases, with 16 bases between the two germline ends. The CDR3 DNA sequence: TGTGCCAGCAGCTTAGATCCGGGAGGCAGGGGCAATGAGCAGTTCTTC. This sequence encodes CASSLDPGGRGNEQFF.

A word on this clone: One end of the junction fails to match germline, which may point to a read error. The rearrangement uses TRBV27 and TRBJ2-7; no definite D call. This CDR3 is built from 14 residues. CDR1 is MNHEY and CDR2 is SMNVEV in the germline V gene (reference sequence). The CDR3: CASRFRAANNEPHF. The CDR3 DNA is TGTGCCAGCCGTTTTCGGGCCGCTAATAACGAGCCGCACTTC.

The chain combines TRBV5-6 with TRBJ2-7; D gene ambiguous. CDR1 SGHDT and CDR2 YYEEEE come from the germline V gene. This CDR3 is built from 13 residues. Trimming took 2 bases from V and 0 from J, leaving 6 bases between them. CDR3 amino acids: CASSFGLSYEQYF. The CDR3 DNA is TGTGCCAGCAGCTTCGGCCTCTCCTACGAGCAGTACTTC.

A few counts support this clone. The chain has TRBV5-6 and TRBJ2-7; D gene ambiguous. CDR3 size: 13 residues. Between the trimmed V and J ends, which lost 0 bases and 3 bases, there was a span of 7 bases. Germline lookup yields CDR1 SGHDT and CDR2 YYEEEE. CDR3 in amino acids: CASSLASSYEQYF. The CDR3 nucleotides are TGTGCCAGCAGCTTGGCCTCCAGCTACGAGCAGTACTTC.

This chain joins TRBV15 and TRBJ2-1; 7 positions match TRBD1. This CDR3 is 13 amino acids long. With V trimmed by 4 bases and J by 9 bases, 6 bases remained unmatched. Germline V gene lookup returns CDR1 LNHNV and CDR2 YYDKDF (reference sequence). DNA of the CDR3: TGTGCCACCAGCACCGGGACAGTCAGTGAGCAGTTCTTC. Amino acids: CATSTGTVSEQFF.

V is TRBV6-6 and J is TRBJ2-2, with D unclear. Deletions cut 3 bases from V and 0 bases from J, with 8 bases between. Germline V gene lookup returns CDR1 MNHNY and CDR2 SVGAGI (reference sequence). The CDR3 spans 15 residues. In DNA, the CDR3 is TGTGCCAGCAGTTATAACACCGCGAACACCGGGGAGCTGTTTTTT. Translating gives CASSYNTANTGELFF.

This clone appeared a single time. V is TRBV7-2 and J is TRBJ1-2; unclear D gene. Germline CDR1 reads SGHTA; CDR2 reads FQGNSA. CDR3 length: 11 residues. The germline V and J ends were trimmed by 4 bases and 6 bases, with 6 bases remaining between them. DNA for the CDR3: TGTGCCAGCAGCTCAAGTGATGGCTACACCTTC. This translates into CASSSSDGYTF.

This sequence joins TRBV7-9 and TRBJ1-1; D is unclear. CDR1 and CDR2 (germline): SEHNR, FQNEAQ (reference sequence). V was clipped by 1 base and J by 0 bases, with 9 bases between them. This CDR3 has 15 amino acids. This chain's CDR3 is CASSLEAGLNTEAFF. CDR3 bases: TGTGCCAGCAGCTTAGAGGCAGGATTGAACACTGAAGCTTTCTTT.

The chain uses TRBV27 and TRBJ1-2; 7 nucleotides align to TRBD1. CDR3 length equals 11 residues. With V trimmed by 6 bases and J by 5 bases, 0 bases remained unmatched. CDR1 and CDR2 from the germline V gene are MNHEY and SMNVEV (reference sequence). This chain's CDR3 is CASRGQYGYTF. In DNA form, the CDR3 reads TGTGCCAGCAGGGGACAGTATGGCTACACCTTC.

This clone came up once. The CDR3 protein is CASSEELKVEQFF. The CDR3 bases are TGTGCCAGCAGCGAAGAACTCAAGGTTGAGCAGTTCTTC. The chain combines TRBV9 with TRBJ2-1; D gene uncertain. Germline V CDR1 and CDR2: SGDLS, YYNGEE. The CDR3 consists of 13 residues. Deletions cut 3 bases from V and 9 bases from J, with 13 bases between.

This sequence joins TRBV5-6 and TRBJ1-2; D remains ambiguous. The CDR3 is 14 residues long. Trimming cost V 0 bases and J 8 bases, with 14 bases left between them. Germline assignment: CDR1 SGHDT and CDR2 YYEEEE. In DNA form, the CDR3 reads TGTGCCAGCAGCTTGGGCGGCTATACGGGCGGCTACACCTTC. It translates to CASSLGGYTGGYTF.

In this sample, this clone is medium-sized (0.01 to 0.1%). J is TRBJ2-1 and V is TRBV7-6; tentatively, D is TRBD1 (6 bases). V dropped 1 base and J dropped 12 bases, with 13 bases sitting between them. This CDR3 region has 13 residues. CDR1 is SGHVS, CDR2 FNYEAQ, per germline. The CDR3 DNA sequence: TGTGCCAGCAGCTTAGGGACTGGGGGCCGGCAGTTCTTC. Encoded protein: CASSLGTGGRQFF.

This clone appeared once. The gene calls are TRBV4-1 and TRBJ2-1, with D perhaps TRBD1 (6 bases). CDR1 and CDR2 (germline): MGHRA, YSYEKL. CDR3 length equals 15 residues. Trimming shortened V by 6 bases and J by 8 bases, and 20 bases separated the two germline ends. CDR3 coding DNA: TGCGCCAGCAGTCTACAAGGCACAGGGAGCGATGAGCAGTTCTTC. Protein: CASSLQGTGSDEQFF.